These T cell receptor beta chains were read from a single sample in a study of blood T cell repertoires in COVID-19. Assay used: immunoSEQ multiplex PCR; TCRdb lists only in-frame clones, some missing. The sample contains about 57,000 clones, around 80% of which appear only once. The specimen sequenced was PBMCs or T cells enriched from blood (not recorded which). Receptor source: a woman aged 40-49 years with acute COVID-19. Both conserved end residues are part of each CDR3. Each record gives: J gene, clone size, V gene, D gene, CDR3 protein, CDR3 DNA. A D gene is named only where the DNA matches it firmly. Not all rows give a size; the values are once, few, many and, for expanded clones, a class.

j_gene: TRBJ2-3
abundance: .
v_gene: TRBV7-3
d_gene: TRBD1
CDR3aa: CASSLRDRGQDTQYF
CDR3nt: TGTGCCAGCAGCCTCCGGGACAGGGGGCAGGATACGCAGTATTTT

j_gene: TRBJ2-1
abundance: .
v_gene: TRBV27
d_gene: TRBD2
CDR3aa: CASSQGLAGGLQFF
CDR3nt: TGTGCCAGCAGTCAGGGACTAGCGGGAGGGTTACAGTTCTTC

j_gene: TRBJ1-2
abundance: .
v_gene: TRBV27
d_gene: TRBD1
CDR3aa: CASSEQGNWNYGYTF
CDR3nt: TGTGCCAGCAGTGAACAGGGGAATTGGAACTATGGCTACACCTTC

j_gene: TRBJ1-1
abundance: .
v_gene: TRBV2
d_gene: .
CDR3aa: CASRPPPGLQFF
CDR3nt: TGTGCCAGCAGACCCCCCCCGGGTCTTCAATTCTTT

j_gene: TRBJ2-4
abundance: .
v_gene: TRBV7-8
d_gene: .
CDR3aa: CASSRGDSDIQYF
CDR3nt: TGTGCCAGCAGCCGAGGCGACAGTGACATTCAGTACTTC

j_gene: TRBJ2-1
abundance: .
v_gene: TRBV19
d_gene: .
CDR3aa: CASSPGTDNEQFF
CDR3nt: TGTGCCAGTAGTCCCGGGACTGACAATGAGCAGTTCTTC

j_gene: TRBJ1-6
abundance: .
v_gene: TRBV5-6
d_gene: TRBD1
CDR3aa: CASSPNSDRGLYNSPLHF
CDR3nt: TGTGCCAGCAGCCCCAACTCGGACAGGGGGCTCTATAATTCACCCCTCCACTTT

j_gene: TRBJ2-1
abundance: .
v_gene: TRBV7-3
d_gene: TRBD2
CDR3aa: CASSLNAGGGYNEQFF
CDR3nt: TGTGCCAGCAGCTTAAATGCGGGAGGAGGGTACAATGAGCAGTTCTTC

j_gene: TRBJ1-2
abundance: .
v_gene: TRBV29-1
d_gene: TRBD1
CDR3aa: CSVHRGDGYTF
CDR3nt: TGCAGCGTCCACAGGGGTGATGGCTACACCTTC

j_gene: TRBJ1-1
abundance: .
v_gene: TRBV29-1
d_gene: .
CDR3aa: CSVEVPRGLNTEAFF
CDR3nt: TGCAGCGTTGAAGTGCCTAGGGGTCTGAACACTGAAGCTTTCTTT

j_gene: TRBJ2-7
abundance: .
v_gene: TRBV6-4
d_gene: TRBD2
CDR3aa: CASSLAGGSDEQYF
CDR3nt: TGTGCCAGCAGTCTAGCGGGAGGATCCGACGAGCAGTACTTC

j_gene: TRBJ1-3
abundance: .
v_gene: TRBV5-1
d_gene: .
CDR3aa: CASSLEAGATGNTIYF
CDR3nt: TGCGCCAGCAGCTTGGAGGCAGGGGCTACTGGAAACACCATATATTTT

j_gene: TRBJ1-5
abundance: .
v_gene: TRBV6-5
d_gene: .
CDR3aa: CASSWGGDQPQHF
CDR3nt: TGTGCCAGCAGTTGGGGGGGGGATCAGCCCCAGCATTTT

j_gene: TRBJ1-1
abundance: .
v_gene: TRBV6-1
d_gene: .
CDR3aa: CASSDGGSWNTEAFF
CDR3nt: TGTGCCAGCAGTGACGGGGGAAGTTGGAACACTGAAGCTTTCTTT

j_gene: TRBJ1-6
abundance: .
v_gene: TRBV6-5
d_gene: .
CDR3aa: CASSYSAPEGNSPLHF
CDR3nt: TGTGCCAGCAGTTACTCGGCGCCCGAGGGCAATTCACCCCTCCACTTT

j_gene: TRBJ1-5
abundance: .
v_gene: TRBV4-1
d_gene: TRBD1
CDR3aa: CASSQVPDRFNQPQHF
CDR3nt: TGCGCCAGCAGCCAAGTCCCGGACAGGTTCAATCAGCCCCAGCATTTT

j_gene: TRBJ2-1
abundance: .
v_gene: TRBV5-4
d_gene: .
CDR3aa: CASSLGLAGLGSYNEQFF
CDR3nt: TGTGCCAGCAGCTTGGGTCTAGCTGGGTTAGGCTCCTACAATGAGCAGTTCTTC

j_gene: TRBJ1-2
abundance: few
v_gene: TRBV7-9
d_gene: .
CDR3aa: CASSLGAGENRPDGYTF
CDR3nt: TGTGCCAGCAGCTTAGGGGCAGGGGAGAATCGGCCAGATGGCTACACCTTC

j_gene: TRBJ1-4
abundance: .
v_gene: TRBV7-6
d_gene: TRBD1
CDR3aa: CASSLVAGGEKLFF
CDR3nt: TGTGCCAGCAGCTTAGTCGCAGGGGGCGAAAAACTGTTTTTT

j_gene: TRBJ1-4
abundance: .
v_gene: TRBV28
d_gene: .
CDR3aa: CASREGVHEKLFF
CDR3nt: TGTGCCAGCAGAGAGGGGGTGCATGAAAAACTGTTTTTT

j_gene: TRBJ2-3
abundance: .
v_gene: TRBV28
d_gene: .
CDR3aa: CASSTQLVTQYF
CDR3nt: TGTGCCAGCAGTACACAGCTGGTCACGCAGTATTTT

j_gene: TRBJ1-1
abundance: few
v_gene: TRBV4-2
d_gene: TRBD1
CDR3aa: CASSRFRQGFQPNTEAFF
CDR3nt: TGTGCCAGCAGCCGATTCAGACAGGGTTTTCAACCGAACACTGAAGCTTTCTTT

j_gene: TRBJ1-1
abundance: once
v_gene: TRBV5-1
d_gene: .
CDR3aa: CASSLGGRGAVTEAFF
CDR3nt: TGCGCCAGCAGCTTGGGGGGCAGGGGTGCAGTAACTGAAGCTTTCTTT

j_gene: TRBJ2-7
abundance: .
v_gene: TRBV15
d_gene: .
CDR3aa: CATSNRVSEQYF
CDR3nt: TGTGCCACCAGCAACAGGGTAAGCGAGCAGTACTTC

j_gene: TRBJ2-1
abundance: .
v_gene: TRBV7-9
d_gene: .
CDR3aa: CASSPGSGFSYNEQFF
CDR3nt: TGTGCCAGCAGCCCCGGAAGCGGGTTCTCCTACAATGAGCAGTTCTTC

j_gene: TRBJ2-4
abundance: .
v_gene: TRBV27
d_gene: .
CDR3aa: CASSSHSREPRNIQYF
CDR3nt: TGTGCCAGCAGTTCCCATTCACGGGAGCCAAGAAACATTCAGTACTTC

j_gene: TRBJ1-2
abundance: .
v_gene: TRBV2
d_gene: .
CDR3aa: CASSGGVSGGYTF
CDR3nt: TGTGCCAGCAGTGGCGGGGTGTCGGGTGGCTACACCTTC

j_gene: TRBJ1-1
abundance: .
v_gene: TRBV4-1
d_gene: .
CDR3aa: CASSPREGPTFAFF
CDR3nt: TGCGCCAGCAGCCCACGGGAGGGACCGACCTTCGCTTTCTTT

j_gene: TRBJ2-7
abundance: .
v_gene: TRBV27
d_gene: TRBD1
CDR3aa: CASSLAGGTYEQYF
CDR3nt: TGTGCCAGCAGTTTGGCAGGGGGAACCTACGAGCAGTACTTC

j_gene: TRBJ2-2
abundance: .
v_gene: TRBV15
d_gene: .
CDR3aa: CATSRAGGVNTGELFF
CDR3nt: TGTGCCACCAGCAGAGCCGGCGGGGTGAACACCGGGGAGCTGTTTTTT

j_gene: TRBJ2-3
abundance: few
v_gene: TRBV5-1
d_gene: .
CDR3aa: CASSRAERTDTQYF
CDR3nt: TGCGCCAGCAGTCGAGCGGAGAGGACAGATACGCAGTATTTT

j_gene: TRBJ1-1
abundance: .
v_gene: TRBV2
d_gene: .
CDR3aa: CASRGDMNTEAFF
CDR3nt: TGTGCCAGCCGGGGGGACATGAACACTGAAGCTTTCTTT

j_gene: TRBJ1-1
abundance: few
v_gene: TRBV6-2/TRBV6-3
d_gene: .
CDR3aa: CASSFFVGGTEAFF
CDR3nt: TGTGCCAGCAGTTTCTTCGTGGGGGGTACTGAAGCTTTCTTT

j_gene: TRBJ1-6
abundance: .
v_gene: TRBV5-1
d_gene: .
CDR3aa: CASSGGRTLHF
CDR3nt: TGCGCCAGCAGCGGGGGCCGGACCCTCCACTTT

j_gene: TRBJ2-5
abundance: .
v_gene: TRBV14
d_gene: .
CDR3aa: CASSQPRPLNRVNQETQYF
CDR3nt: TGTGCCAGCAGCCAGCCACGCCCCTTAAACAGGGTCAACCAAGAGACCCAGTACTTC

j_gene: TRBJ2-5
abundance: .
v_gene: TRBV20-1
d_gene: .
CDR3aa: CSASPGLIAEQETQYF
CDR3nt: TGCAGTGCTAGTCCTGGGTTGATAGCGGAACAAGAGACCCAGTACTTC

j_gene: TRBJ2-5
abundance: .
v_gene: TRBV3-1/TRBV3-2
d_gene: .
CDR3aa: CASSQSRAETQYF
CDR3nt: TGTGCCAGCAGCCAATCCAGGGCGGAGACCCAGTACTTC

j_gene: TRBJ2-5
abundance: .
v_gene: TRBV24-1
d_gene: TRBD1
CDR3aa: CATSDGGQGQETQYF
CDR3nt: TGTGCCACCAGTGATGGGGGACAGGGCCAAGAGACCCAGTACTTC

j_gene: TRBJ2-7
abundance: .
v_gene: TRBV12-3/TRBV12-4
d_gene: TRBD1
CDR3aa: CASSLDRTEQYF
CDR3nt: TGTGCCAGCAGTTTGGACAGGACCGAGCAGTACTTC

j_gene: TRBJ2-5
abundance: .
v_gene: TRBV2
d_gene: TRBD2
CDR3aa: CASQPGLAGGGETQYF
CDR3nt: TGTGCCAGCCAACCGGGACTAGCGGGAGGAGGGGAGACCCAGTACTTC

j_gene: TRBJ2-7
abundance: .
v_gene: TRBV7-9
d_gene: .
CDR3aa: CASSLGTGGEEQYF
CDR3nt: TGTGCCAGCAGCTTGGGGACTGGGGGAGAGGAGCAGTACTTC

j_gene: TRBJ1-2
abundance: .
v_gene: TRBV19
d_gene: TRBD1
CDR3aa: CASSLTGGLYGYTF
CDR3nt: TGTGCCAGTAGTTTGACAGGGGGCCTCTATGGCTACACCTTC

j_gene: TRBJ1-4
abundance: .
v_gene: TRBV5-1
d_gene: .
CDR3aa: CASSLYADFNEKLFF
CDR3nt: TGCGCCAGCAGCTTATATGCAGACTTTAATGAAAAACTGTTTTTT

j_gene: TRBJ2-3
abundance: .
v_gene: TRBV6-5
d_gene: TRBD1
CDR3aa: CASRNRGGDTQYF
CDR3nt: TGTGCCAGCAGAAACAGGGGTGGAGATACGCAGTATTTT

j_gene: TRBJ2-2
abundance: .
v_gene: TRBV10-1
d_gene: .
CDR3aa: CASWSGNTGELFF
CDR3nt: TGCGCCAGCTGGTCGGGGAACACCGGGGAGCTGTTTTTT

j_gene: TRBJ2-6
abundance: few
v_gene: TRBV10-2
d_gene: .
CDR3aa: CASSEFRSGANVLTF
CDR3nt: TGCGCCAGCAGTGAGTTCCGCTCTGGGGCCAACGTCCTGACTTTC

j_gene: TRBJ2-3
abundance: .
v_gene: TRBV7-2
d_gene: TRBD2
CDR3aa: CASSFSRTSGNTQYF
CDR3nt: TGTGCCAGCAGCTTCTCCAGGACTAGCGGGAATACGCAGTATTTT